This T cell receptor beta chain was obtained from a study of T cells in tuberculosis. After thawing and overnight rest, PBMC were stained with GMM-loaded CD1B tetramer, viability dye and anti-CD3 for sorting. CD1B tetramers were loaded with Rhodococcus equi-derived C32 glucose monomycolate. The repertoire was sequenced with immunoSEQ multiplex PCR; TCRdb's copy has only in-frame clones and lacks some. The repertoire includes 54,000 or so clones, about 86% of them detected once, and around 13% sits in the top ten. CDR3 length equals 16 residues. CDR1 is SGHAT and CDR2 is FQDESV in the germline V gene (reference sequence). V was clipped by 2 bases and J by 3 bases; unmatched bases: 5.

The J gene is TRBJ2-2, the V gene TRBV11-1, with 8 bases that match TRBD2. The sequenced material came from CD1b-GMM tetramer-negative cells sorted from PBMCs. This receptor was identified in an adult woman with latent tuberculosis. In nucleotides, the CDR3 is TGTGCCAGCAGCTTACGTGCGGGGGGCTACACCGGGGAGCTGTTTTTT. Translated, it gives CASSLRAGGYTGELFF. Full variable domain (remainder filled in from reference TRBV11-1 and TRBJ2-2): EAEVAQSPRYKITEKSQAVAFWCDPISGHATLYWYRQILGQGPELLVQFQDESVVDDSQLPKDRFSAERLKGVDSTLKIQPAELGDSAMYLCASSLRAGGYTGELFFGEGSRLTVL.